Listed below are T cell receptor beta chains from one sample, sequenced in a study of OX40 agonist ivuxolimab in advanced cancers. Libraries were prepared by immunoSEQ multiplex PCR; TCRdb keeps only in-frame clonotypes and omits some of them. The table has about 84,000 clones, around 90% seen once. The input for sequencing was CD4+ or CD8+ T cells sorted from blood, taken in a trial of the OX40 agonist ivuxolimab. These receptors all stem from an adult with an advanced solid tumor such as melanoma, head and neck, liver or kidney cancer. CDR3s include the opening cysteine and the closing phenylalanine or tryptophan.

CDR3aa,j_gene,v_gene
CATSGQGKNEKLFF,TRBJ1-4,TRBV15
CASSSLGGGAGELFF,TRBJ2-2,TRBV7-3
CASSLGQWILNTEAFF,TRBJ1-1,TRBV5-8
CASSEALENTGELFF,TRBJ2-2,TRBV6-1
CAWGLVGGPYEQYF,TRBJ2-7,TRBV30
CASSIPQGPGNQPQHF,TRBJ1-5,TRBV19
CASSIDSSYEQYF,TRBJ2-7,TRBV28
CSVEGPTRRSYNEQFF,TRBJ2-1,TRBV29-1
CASSYGTVGGELFF,TRBJ2-2,TRBV5-1
CASRVTGDEQYF,TRBJ2-7,TRBV5-1
CASSARDRSRSNQPQHF,TRBJ1-5,TRBV6-1
CASSLEPNNEQFF,TRBJ2-1,TRBV5-4
CASSEGTAISYNEQFF,TRBJ2-1,TRBV2
CASSPQGGSYEQYF,TRBJ2-7,TRBV7-3
CASVEGGNTEAFF,TRBJ1-1,TRBV6-6
CASSVSPSPDESQFF,TRBJ2-1,TRBV9
CASSRDRGISGNTIYF,TRBJ1-3,TRBV7-2
CASSRLLAYEQYF,TRBJ2-7,TRBV19
CASSFKGLNTEAFF,TRBJ1-1,TRBV7-2
CASSPSGGQADTQYF,TRBJ2-3,TRBV18
CASSEYGPRRQGGYQPQHF,TRBJ1-5,TRBV10-2
CASSRASGTGGNEQFF,TRBJ2-1,TRBV5-1
CASSLVSGSSTGELFF,TRBJ2-2,TRBV5-4
CASSSRARSNEKLFF,TRBJ1-4,TRBV12-1
CASSLAPTVANYGYTF,TRBJ1-2,TRBV5-1